Shown below are 20 T cell receptor beta chains from a single sample sequenced in a study of T cell responses to AZD1222 COVID-19 vaccine (dated by TCRdb to the early 2020s). The label giving this sample's time point can be read as: baseline before first vaccination. Libraries were constructed by the immunoSEQ multiplex PCR assay. TCRdb carries this immuneACCESS record with in-frame sequences only. Its versions omit some clonotypes, under half of them owing to an unresolved V gene in the studies checked, with the rest unexplained. The sample table lists 170,000 or so clones, about nine tenths of them with a count of one. Clones ranked in the top ten supply 2% to 3% of the sample. Specimen: peripheral blood, collected on day 0 of AZD1222 vaccination. The receptors derive from an adult in good health.

The chain combines TRBV9 with TRBJ2-1; 9 nucleotides align to TRBD2. Germline loops: CDR1 SGDLS, CDR2 YYNGEE. Trimming at V came to 4 bases and at J to 0 bases, leaving 14 bases not matched to a gene. This CDR3 comprises 19 residues. CDR3 region: CASSLTGTSRQSSYNEQFF. The CDR3 coding sequence is TGTGCCAGCAGCTTAACCGGGACTAGCCGACAGAGCTCCTACAATGAGCAGTTCTTC.

This clone was picked up a small number of times. This chain uses TRBV6-5 with TRBJ2-7; D gene ambiguous. Germline CDR1 MNHEY, CDR2 SVGAGI. CDR3 length equals 13 residues. V lost 3 bases to trimming and J lost 0 bases, with 6 bases between them. Written as DNA, the CDR3 is TGTGCCAGCAGTTATCCGAACTCCTACGAGCAGTACTTC. Translating gives CASSYPNSYEQYF.

The chain joins TRBV7-2 to TRBJ2-2; TRBD2 matches at 7 bases. The CDR3 consists of 17 residues. Germline V gene data show CDR1 as SGHTA and CDR2 as FQGNSA. The V and J ends lost 6 bases and 7 bases, in that order; junction bases with no gene match: 17. The CDR3 is CASRRNSFREEGGELFF. CDR3 bases: TGTGCCAGCAGACGTAATTCGTTCCGGGAGGAAGGCGGGGAGCTGTTTTTT.

The chain employs TRBV7-2 and TRBJ2-1, with TRBD2 matching over 12 bases. Germline CDR1 SGHTA, CDR2 FQGNSA. The CDR3 consists of 15 residues. V shed 1 base, J shed 7 bases, and the junction held 2 bases outside the gene matches. In nucleotides, the CDR3 is TGTGCCAGCAGCTTAGGACTAGCGGGAGAGAATGAGCAGTTCTTC. Translating gives CASSLGLAGENEQFF.

The V gene is TRBV10-3, the J gene TRBJ2-7; no clear D gene. Germline-derived CDR1 and CDR2 are ENHRY and SYGVKD. Trimming cost V 4 bases and J 2 bases, with 9 bases left between them. The CDR3 loop spans 13 amino acids. CDR3 bases: TGTGCCATCAGTGGAGAGGCCCCCTACGAGCAGTACTTC. Protein product: CAISGEAPYEQYF.

The rearrangement joins TRBV30 to TRBJ2-6; D is possibly TRBD1 or TRBD2 (5 bases each). The CDR3 is 14 residues long. Germline V gene sequence: CDR1 GTSNPN, CDR2 SVGIG (reference sequence). V lost 0 bases, J lost 2 bases, and 5 bases lay in between. CDR3 sequence: CAWSVGAGANVLTF. As DNA, the CDR3 is TGTGCCTGGAGTGTGGGGGCTGGGGCCAACGTCCTGACTTTC.

The rearrangement joins TRBV29-1 to TRBJ2-3; perhaps TRBD2 as D (6 bases). The germline V gene encodes CDR1 SQVTM and CDR2 ANQGSEA. Trimming pared 6 bases from V and 0 bases from J, leaving 19 bases between. This CDR3 comprises 16 residues. The chain's CDR3 is CSVTSSKVSSTDTQYF. The CDR3 nucleotides read TGCAGCGTCACTAGCAGTAAGGTTTCTAGCACAGATACGCAGTATTTT.

The gene calls are TRBV19 and TRBJ2-1; 14 nucleotides align to TRBD2. Germline V gene lookup returns CDR1 LNHDA and CDR2 SQIVND (reference sequence). Trimming removed 6 bases from V and 9 bases from J; junction bases left unmatched: 16. This CDR3 has 18 residues. The CDR3 spells CASSKGTSGSWEGIEQFF. Written as DNA, the CDR3 is TGTGCCAGTAGCAAAGGGACTAGCGGGAGCTGGGAGGGGATTGAGCAGTTCTTC.

The chain links TRBV24-1 to TRBJ1-5, with D unresolved. This CDR3 region has 13 residues. The V end was cut by 4 bases, the J end by 11 bases, with 14 bases between. Germline V gene sequence: CDR1 KGHDR, CDR2 SFDVKD. CDR3 coding DNA: TGTGCCACCAGTGAATCACCGCTTCCCGCCCAGCATTTT. Its translation: CATSESPLPAQHF.

The genes are TRBV11-3 and TRBJ1-1, with TRBD1 as a possible D gene (5 bases). The V end was cut by 2 bases, the J end by 5 bases, with 12 bases between. The CDR3 is 14 amino acids. Germline CDR1 and CDR2: SGHNT and YENEEA. CDR3 in DNA: TGTGCCAGCAGCTTAAGAGGGGATGGGACTGAAGCTTTCTTT. Translation gives CASSLRGDGTEAFF.

The chain's CDR3 is CASSAGDQNYEQYF. Here the CDR3 DNA reads TGTGCCAGCAGCGCAGGGGACCAGAACTACGAGCAGTACTTC. The chain recombines TRBV9 with TRBJ2-7; tentatively, D is TRBD1 (6 bases). Deletions cut 3 bases from V and 3 bases from J, with 13 bases between. Looked up from germline, CDR1 is SGDLS and CDR2 is YYNGEE. The CDR3 is 14 amino acids.

Note on this clone: This specimen includes other DNA sequences encoding the same CDR3. The chain combines TRBV5-1 with TRBJ2-7, with 10 bases that match TRBD2. Germline CDR1 SGHRS, CDR2 YFSETQ. V lost 0 bases to trimming and J lost 2 bases; unmatched junction nucleotides: 2. The CDR3 sequence is 15 residues long. The DNA for the CDR3 is TGCGCCAGCAGCTTGGGGACTAGCGGTACCTACGAGCAGTACTTC. As protein: CASSLGTSGTYEQYF.

V is TRBV3-1 (or the pseudogene TRBV3-2) and J is TRBJ1-1, with D perhaps TRBD1 (6 bases). The CDR3 spans 15 residues. V was trimmed by 2 bases and J by 3 bases, leaving 13 bases between them. Germline CDR1 is LGHDT and CDR2 is YNNKEL (reference sequence). The CDR3 is CASSQLRGGDTEAFF. CDR3 coding DNA: TGTGCCAGCAGCCAATTGCGGGGGGGCGACACTGAAGCTTTCTTT.

This rearrangement joins TRBV15 to TRBJ2-4, with no clear D. Germline assignment: CDR1 LNHNV and CDR2 YYDKDF (reference sequence). The CDR3 has 17 amino acids. The V end lost 0 bases, the J end lost 0 bases, and 12 bases lay between the germline ends. The CDR3 is CATSRDRRDPAKNIQYF. The CDR3 DNA reads TGTGCCACCAGCAGAGATCGACGAGACCCAGCCAAAAACATTCAGTACTTC. The full variable domain, with the rest looked up from reference TRBV15 and TRBJ2-4, is DAMVIQNPRYQVTQFGKPVTLSCSQTLNHNVMYWYQQKSSQAPKLLFHYYDKDFNNEADTPDNFQSRRPNTSFCFLDIRSPGLGDTAMYLCATSRDRRDPAKNIQYFGAGTRLSVL.

V and J are TRBV27 and TRBJ1-1, with D perhaps matching TRBD1 (5 bases). Trimming removed 3 bases at V and 8 bases at J, with 10 bases between. Germline values: CDR1 MNHEY, CDR2 SMNVEV (reference sequence). The CDR3 is 12 amino acids. CDR3 sequence: CASSFLGAEAFF. The CDR3 DNA reads TGTGCCAGCAGTTTCCTAGGGGCGGAAGCTTTCTTT.

This clone has a single count. The chain has TRBV2 and TRBJ2-3; TRBD2 might be the D (6 bases). Germline V gives CDR1 SNHLY, CDR2 FYNNEI. Trimming stripped 6 bases from V and 2 bases from J, with 15 bases between. The CDR3 runs 15 residues. The CDR3 reads CASRLAGLPTDTQYF. The CDR3 region has the DNA TGTGCCAGCAGGCTGGCGGGGCTCCCCACAGATACGCAGTATTTT.

The genes are TRBV4-1 and TRBJ1-1; possible D gene TRBD1, 6 bases. V was pared by 0 bases and J by 0 bases, with 11 bases between. The CDR3 is made up of 16 amino acids. Germline V gene data show CDR1 as MGHRA and CDR2 as YSYEKL. The CDR3 loop is CASSQDLAGVNTEAFF. CDR3 sequence (DNA): TGCGCCAGCAGCCAAGATTTGGCAGGGGTGAACACTGAAGCTTTCTTT.

This clone appeared a few times. The chain is built from TRBV7-9 and TRBJ1-3, with 7 bases fitting TRBD1. This CDR3 comprises 14 residues. CDR1 and CDR2 from the germline V gene are SEHNR and FQNEAQ (reference sequence). V shed 8 bases, J shed 2 bases, and the junction held 6 bases outside the gene matches. This CDR3 is CASFGQGAGNTIYF. The DNA for the CDR3 is TGTGCCAGCTTCGGCCAGGGGGCTGGAAACACCATATATTTT.

CDR3 in amino acids: CASSLPSSGRSGNEQFF. CDR3 sequence (DNA): TGCGCCAGCAGCTTGCCGTCAAGCGGGAGATCGGGGAATGAGCAGTTCTTC. The chain employs TRBV5-1 and TRBJ2-1, with 8 bases fitting TRBD2. Trimming took 1 base from V and 7 from J; bases not matched to a gene: 13. CDR3 length: 17 amino acids. Germline V gene sequence: CDR1 SGHRS, CDR2 YFSETQ.

This chain links TRBV6-4 with TRBJ2-1, with 9 bases matching TRBD2. Per the germline V gene, CDR1 is MRHNA and CDR2 is SNTAGT. CDR3 length: 15 residues. After removal of 3 bases from V and 7 bases from J, the junction contained 7 bases not matched to a gene. The DNA of the CDR3 is TGTGCCAGCAGTGAGGTTAGCGGGAGCGGGAATGAGCAGTTCTTC. Its protein is CASSEVSGSGNEQFF.